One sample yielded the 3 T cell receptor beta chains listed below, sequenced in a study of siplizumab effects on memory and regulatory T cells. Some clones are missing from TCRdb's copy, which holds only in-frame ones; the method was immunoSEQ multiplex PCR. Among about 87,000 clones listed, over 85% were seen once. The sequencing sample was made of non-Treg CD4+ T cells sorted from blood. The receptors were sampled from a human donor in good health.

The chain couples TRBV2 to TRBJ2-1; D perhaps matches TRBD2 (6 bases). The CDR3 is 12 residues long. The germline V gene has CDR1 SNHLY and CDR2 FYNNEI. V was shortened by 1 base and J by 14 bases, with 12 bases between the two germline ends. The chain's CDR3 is CASSEDGLPEFF. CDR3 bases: TGTGCCAGCAGTGAAGATGGACTACCGGAGTTCTTC.

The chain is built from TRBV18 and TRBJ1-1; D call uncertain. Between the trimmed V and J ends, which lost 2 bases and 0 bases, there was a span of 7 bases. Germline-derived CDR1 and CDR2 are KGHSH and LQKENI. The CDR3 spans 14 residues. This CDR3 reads CASSPKQMNTEAFF. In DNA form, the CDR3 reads TGTGCCAGCTCACCAAAACAGATGAACACTGAAGCTTTCTTT.

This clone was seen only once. The CDR3 nucleotides are TGTGCCTGGAGTTGGGAGGGCCGGGACAATCAGCCCCAGCATTTT. This sequence encodes CAWSWEGRDNQPQHF. This chain joins TRBV30 and TRBJ1-5; D gene ambiguous. V lost 2 bases and J 3 bases, leaving 14 bases between the germline ends. Germline CDR1 and CDR2: GTSNPN and SVGIG (reference sequence). This CDR3 has 15 residues.